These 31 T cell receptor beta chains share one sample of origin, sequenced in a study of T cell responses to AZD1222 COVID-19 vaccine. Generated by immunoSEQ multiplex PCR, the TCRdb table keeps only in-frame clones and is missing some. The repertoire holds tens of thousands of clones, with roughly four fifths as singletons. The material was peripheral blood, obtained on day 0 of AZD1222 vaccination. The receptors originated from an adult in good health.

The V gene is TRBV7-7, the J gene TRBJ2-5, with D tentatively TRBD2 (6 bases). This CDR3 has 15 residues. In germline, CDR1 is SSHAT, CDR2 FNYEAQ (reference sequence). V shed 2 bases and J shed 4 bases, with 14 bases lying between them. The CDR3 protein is CASSLTAGTGETQYF. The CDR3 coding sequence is TGTGCCAGCAGCTTAACGGCGGGAACGGGAGAGACCCAGTACTTC.

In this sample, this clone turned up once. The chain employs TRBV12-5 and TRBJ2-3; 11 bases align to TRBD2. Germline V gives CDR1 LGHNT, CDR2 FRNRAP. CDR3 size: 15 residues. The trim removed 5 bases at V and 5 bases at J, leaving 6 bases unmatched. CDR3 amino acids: CASGNSGGVLDTQYF. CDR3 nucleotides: TGTGCTAGTGGTAATAGCGGGGGGGTTCTAGATACGCAGTATTTT.

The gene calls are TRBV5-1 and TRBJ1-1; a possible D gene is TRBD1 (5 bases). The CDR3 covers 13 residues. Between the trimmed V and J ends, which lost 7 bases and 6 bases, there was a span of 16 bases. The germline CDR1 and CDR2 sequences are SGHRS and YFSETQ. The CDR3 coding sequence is TGCGCCAGCCATGATACAGGAGGGGCTGAAGCTTTCTTT. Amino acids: CASHDTGGAEAFF. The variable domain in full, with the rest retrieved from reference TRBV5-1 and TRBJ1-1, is KAGVTQTPRYLIKTRGQQVTLSCSPISGHRSVSWYQQTPGQGLQFLFEYFSETQRNKGNFPGRFSGRQFSNSRSEMNVSTLELGDSALYLCASHDTGGAEAFFGQGTRLTVV.

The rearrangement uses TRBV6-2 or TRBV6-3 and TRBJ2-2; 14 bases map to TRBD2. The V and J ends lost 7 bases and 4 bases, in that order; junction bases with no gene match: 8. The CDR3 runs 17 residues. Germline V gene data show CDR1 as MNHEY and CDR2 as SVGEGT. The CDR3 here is CASTPGLAGAGTGELFF. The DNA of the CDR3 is TGTGCCAGCACCCCGGGACTAGCGGGAGCGGGCACCGGGGAGCTGTTTTTT.

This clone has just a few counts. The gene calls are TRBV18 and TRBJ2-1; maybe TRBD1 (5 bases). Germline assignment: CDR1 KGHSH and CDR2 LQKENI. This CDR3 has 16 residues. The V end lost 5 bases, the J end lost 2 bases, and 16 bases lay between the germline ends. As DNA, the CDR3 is TGTGCCAGCTCAACGAAGGGGCAACCGCCCTACAATGAGCAGTTCTTC. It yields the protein CASSTKGQPPYNEQFF.

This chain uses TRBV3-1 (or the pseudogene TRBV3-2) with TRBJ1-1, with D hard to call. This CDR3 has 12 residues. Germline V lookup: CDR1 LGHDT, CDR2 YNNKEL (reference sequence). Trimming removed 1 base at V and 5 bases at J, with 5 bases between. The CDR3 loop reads CASSQGWTEAFF. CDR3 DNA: TGTGCCAGCAGCCAAGGGTGGACTGAAGCTTTCTTT.

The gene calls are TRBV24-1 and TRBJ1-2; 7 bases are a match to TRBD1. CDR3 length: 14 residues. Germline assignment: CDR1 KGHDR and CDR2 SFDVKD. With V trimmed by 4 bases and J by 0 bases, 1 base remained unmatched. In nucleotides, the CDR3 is TGTGCCACCAGTGACGACAGGGCTAACTATGGCTACACCTTC. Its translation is CATSDDRANYGYTF.

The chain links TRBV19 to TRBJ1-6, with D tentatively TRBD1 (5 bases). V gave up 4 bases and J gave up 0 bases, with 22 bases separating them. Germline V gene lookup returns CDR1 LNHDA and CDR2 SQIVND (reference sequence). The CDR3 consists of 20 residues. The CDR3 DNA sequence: TGTGCCAGTAGTACTCGAGAGTGGGGCCTAATGAGCTCCTATAATTCACCCCTCCACTTT. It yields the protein CASSTREWGLMSSYNSPLHF.

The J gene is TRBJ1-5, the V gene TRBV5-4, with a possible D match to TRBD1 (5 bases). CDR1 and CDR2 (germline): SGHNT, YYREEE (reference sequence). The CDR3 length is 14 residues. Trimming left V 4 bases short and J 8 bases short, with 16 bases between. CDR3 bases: TGTGCCAGCAGCCTGGGGGGGGAGGGGAAGCCCCAGCATTTT. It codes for CASSLGGEGKPQHF.

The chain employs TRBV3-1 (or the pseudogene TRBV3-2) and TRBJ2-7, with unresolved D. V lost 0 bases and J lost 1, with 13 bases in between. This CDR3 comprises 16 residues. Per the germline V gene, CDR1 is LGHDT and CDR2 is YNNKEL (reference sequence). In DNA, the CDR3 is TGTGCCAGCAGCCAAGACACCTCATCGAGGTCCTACGAGCAGTACTTC. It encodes CASSQDTSSRSYEQYF.

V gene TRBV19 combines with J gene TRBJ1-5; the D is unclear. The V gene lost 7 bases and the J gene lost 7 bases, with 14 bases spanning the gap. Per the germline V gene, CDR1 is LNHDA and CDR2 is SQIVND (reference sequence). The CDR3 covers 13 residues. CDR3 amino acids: CASNPEARQPQHF. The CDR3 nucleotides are TGTGCCAGTAACCCGGAAGCTAGACAGCCCCAGCATTTT.

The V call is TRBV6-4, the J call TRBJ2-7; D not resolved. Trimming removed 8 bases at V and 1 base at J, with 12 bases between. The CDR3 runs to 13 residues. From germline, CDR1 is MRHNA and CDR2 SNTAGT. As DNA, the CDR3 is TGTGCCAGCCGTGGTCTGATTTCCTACGAGCAGTACTTC. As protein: CASRGLISYEQYF.

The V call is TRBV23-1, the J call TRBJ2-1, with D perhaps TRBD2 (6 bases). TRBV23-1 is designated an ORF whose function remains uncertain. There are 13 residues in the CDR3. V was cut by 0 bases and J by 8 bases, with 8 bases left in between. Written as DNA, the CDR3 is TGCGCCAGCAGTCAATCTGGAGGGGATGAGCAGTTCTTC. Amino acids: CASSQSGGDEQFF.

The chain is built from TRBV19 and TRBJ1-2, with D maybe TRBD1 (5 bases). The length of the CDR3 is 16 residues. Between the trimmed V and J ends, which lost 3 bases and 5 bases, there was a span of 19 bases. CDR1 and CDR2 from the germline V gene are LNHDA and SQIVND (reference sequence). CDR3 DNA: TGTGCCAGTAGTATGGACGATCGGGGGGTCAGATATGGCTACACCTTC. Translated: CASSMDDRGVRYGYTF. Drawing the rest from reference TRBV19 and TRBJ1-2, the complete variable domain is DGGITQSPKYLFRKEGQNVTLSCEQNLNHDAMYWYRQDPGQGLRLIYYSQIVNDFQKGDIAEGYSVSREKKESFPLTVTSAQKNPTAFYLCASSMDDRGVRYGYTFGSGTRLTVV.

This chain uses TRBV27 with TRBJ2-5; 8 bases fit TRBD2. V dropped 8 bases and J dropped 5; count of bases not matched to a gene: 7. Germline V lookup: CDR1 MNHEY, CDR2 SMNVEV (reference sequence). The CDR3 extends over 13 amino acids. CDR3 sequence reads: CASRGGPLETQYF. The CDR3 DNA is TGTGCCAGCCGGGGGGGACCCCTGGAGACCCAGTACTTC.

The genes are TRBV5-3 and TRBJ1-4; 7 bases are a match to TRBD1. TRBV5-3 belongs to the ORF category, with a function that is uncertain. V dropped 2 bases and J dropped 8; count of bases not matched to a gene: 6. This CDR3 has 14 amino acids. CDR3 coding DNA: TGTGCCAGAAGCTTAAAGGGGGCGAGGGAAAAACTGTTTTTT. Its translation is CARSLKGAREKLFF.

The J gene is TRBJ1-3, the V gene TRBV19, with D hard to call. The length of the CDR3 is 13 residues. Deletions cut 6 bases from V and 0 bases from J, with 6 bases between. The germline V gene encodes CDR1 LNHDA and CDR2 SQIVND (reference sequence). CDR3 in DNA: TGTGCCAGTAGGCAAGTCTCTGGAAACACCATATATTTT. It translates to CASRQVSGNTIYF.

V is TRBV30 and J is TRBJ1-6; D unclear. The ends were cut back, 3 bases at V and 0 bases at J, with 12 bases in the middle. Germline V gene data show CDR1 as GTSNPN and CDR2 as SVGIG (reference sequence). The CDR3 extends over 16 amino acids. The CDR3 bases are TGTGCCTGGAGGGGAGTCCCAAGCTCCTATAATTCACCCCTCCACTTT. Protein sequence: CAWRGVPSSYNSPLHF.

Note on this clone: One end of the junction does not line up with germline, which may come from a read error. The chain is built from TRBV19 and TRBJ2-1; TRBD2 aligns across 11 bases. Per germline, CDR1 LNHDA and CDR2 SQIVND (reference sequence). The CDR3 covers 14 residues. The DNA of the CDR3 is TGTGCCAGTAGGACGACTAGCGGGACCCCGGAGCATTTCTTC. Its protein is CASRTTSGTPEHFF.

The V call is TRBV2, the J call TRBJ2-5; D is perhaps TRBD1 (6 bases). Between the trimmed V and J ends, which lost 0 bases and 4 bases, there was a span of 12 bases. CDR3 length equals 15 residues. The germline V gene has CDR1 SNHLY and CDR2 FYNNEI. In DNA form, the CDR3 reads TGTGCCAGCAGTGAAGCGCTTACAGGGCCAGAGACCCAGTACTTC. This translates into CASSEALTGPETQYF.

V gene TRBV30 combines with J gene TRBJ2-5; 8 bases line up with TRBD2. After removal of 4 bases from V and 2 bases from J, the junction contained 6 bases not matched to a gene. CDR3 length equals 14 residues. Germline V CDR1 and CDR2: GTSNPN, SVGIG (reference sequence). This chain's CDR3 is CAWNAGGFQETQYF. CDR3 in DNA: TGTGCCTGGAACGCGGGGGGCTTTCAAGAGACCCAGTACTTC.

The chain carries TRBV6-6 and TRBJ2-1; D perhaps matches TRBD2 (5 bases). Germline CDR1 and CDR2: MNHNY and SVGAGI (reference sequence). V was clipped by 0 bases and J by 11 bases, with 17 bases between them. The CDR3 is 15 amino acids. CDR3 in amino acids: CASSYSEDEIDKQFF. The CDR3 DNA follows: TGTGCCAGCAGTTACTCGGAGGACGAAATCGATAAGCAGTTCTTC.

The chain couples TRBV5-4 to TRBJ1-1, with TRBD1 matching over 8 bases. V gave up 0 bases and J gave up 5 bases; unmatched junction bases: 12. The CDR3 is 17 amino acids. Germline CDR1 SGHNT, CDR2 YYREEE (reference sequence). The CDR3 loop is CASSLAGGAGGFTEAFF. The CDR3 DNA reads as TGTGCCAGCAGCTTGGCAGGGGGGGCAGGGGGCTTTACTGAAGCTTTCTTT. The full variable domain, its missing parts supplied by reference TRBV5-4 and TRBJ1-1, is ETGVTQSPTHLIKTRGQQVTLRCSSQSGHNTVSWYQQALGQGPQFIFQYYREEENGRGNFPPRFSGLQFPNYSSELNVNALELDDSALYLCASSLAGGAGGFTEAFFGQGTRLTVV.

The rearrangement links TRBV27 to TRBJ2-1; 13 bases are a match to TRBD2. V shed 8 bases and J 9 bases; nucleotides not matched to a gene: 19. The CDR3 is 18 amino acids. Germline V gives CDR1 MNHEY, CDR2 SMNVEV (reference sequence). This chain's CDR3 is CASQTGTSGDRNFGEQFF. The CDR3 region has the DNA TGTGCCAGCCAAACTGGGACTAGCGGGGACCGCAATTTTGGTGAGCAGTTCTTC.

The CDR3 protein is CASSYSGVDGYTF. The CDR3 bases are TGTGCCAGCAGTTACTCAGGGGTAGACGGCTACACCTTC. V is TRBV6-5 and J is TRBJ1-2; D may be TRBD1 (5 bases). CDR1 MNHEY and CDR2 SVGAGI come from the germline V gene. V dropped 0 bases and J dropped 8 bases, with 10 bases sitting between them. The CDR3 length is 13 residues.

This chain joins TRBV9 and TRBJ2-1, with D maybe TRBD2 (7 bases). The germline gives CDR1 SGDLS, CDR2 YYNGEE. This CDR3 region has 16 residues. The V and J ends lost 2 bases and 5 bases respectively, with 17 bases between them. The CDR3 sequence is CASSVRGGAGDNEQFF. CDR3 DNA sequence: TGTGCCAGCAGCGTCAGGGGAGGGGCGGGTGACAATGAGCAGTTCTTC. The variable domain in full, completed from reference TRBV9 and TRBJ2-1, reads DSGVTQTPKHLITATGQRVTLRCSPRSGDLSVYWYQQSLDQGLQFLIQYYNGEERAKGNILERFSAQQFPDLHSELNLSSLELGDSALYFCASSVRGGAGDNEQFFGPGTRLTVL.

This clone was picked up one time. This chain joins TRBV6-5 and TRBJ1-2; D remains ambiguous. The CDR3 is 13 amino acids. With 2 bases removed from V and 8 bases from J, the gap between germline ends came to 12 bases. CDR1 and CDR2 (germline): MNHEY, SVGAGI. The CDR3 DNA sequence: TGTGCCAGCAGTTACGCGGGGTGGGGAGGCTACACCTTC. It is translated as CASSYAGWGGYTF.

The CDR3 coding sequence is TGCAGCGTTGGGCGACAGGGGTCTTTCACAGATACGCAGTATTTT. As protein: CSVGRQGSFTDTQYF. The chain joins TRBV29-1 to TRBJ2-3; 8 bases match TRBD1. Looked up from germline, CDR1 is SQVTM and CDR2 is ANQGSEA. The CDR3 runs to 15 residues. Unmatched junction bases numbered 8, after V lost 4 bases and J lost 2 bases.

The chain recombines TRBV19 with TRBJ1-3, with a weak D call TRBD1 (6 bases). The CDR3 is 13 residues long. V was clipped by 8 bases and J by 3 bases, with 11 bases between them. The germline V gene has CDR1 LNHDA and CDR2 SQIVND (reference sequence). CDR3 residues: CASSRGGGNTIYF. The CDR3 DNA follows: TGTGCCAGTTCCAGGGGAGGTGGAAACACCATATATTTT.

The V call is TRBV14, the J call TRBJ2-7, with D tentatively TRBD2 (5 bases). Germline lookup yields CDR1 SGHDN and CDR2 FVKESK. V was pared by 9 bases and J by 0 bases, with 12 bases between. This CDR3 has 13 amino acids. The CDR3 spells CASRAESSYEQYF. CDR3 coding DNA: TGTGCCAGTCGAGCGGAAAGCTCCTACGAGCAGTACTTC.

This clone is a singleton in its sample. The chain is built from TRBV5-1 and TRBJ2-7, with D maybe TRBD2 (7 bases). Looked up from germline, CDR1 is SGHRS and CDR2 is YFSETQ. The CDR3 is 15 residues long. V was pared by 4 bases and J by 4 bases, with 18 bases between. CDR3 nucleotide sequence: TGCGCCAGCAGCGTCACGCGGGGGCTGACGTACGAGCAGTACTTC. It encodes CASSVTRGLTYEQYF.